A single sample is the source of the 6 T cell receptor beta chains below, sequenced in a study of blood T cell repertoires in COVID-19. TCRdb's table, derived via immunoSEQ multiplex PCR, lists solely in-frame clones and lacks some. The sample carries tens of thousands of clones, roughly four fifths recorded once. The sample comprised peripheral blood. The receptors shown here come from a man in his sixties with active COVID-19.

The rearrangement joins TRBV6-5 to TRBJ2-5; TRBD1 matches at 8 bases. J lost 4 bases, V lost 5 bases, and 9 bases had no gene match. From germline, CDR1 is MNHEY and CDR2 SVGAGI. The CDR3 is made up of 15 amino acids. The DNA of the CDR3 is TGTGCCAGCAGTCGGACAGGGAATACGGGAGAGACCCAGTACTTC. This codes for CASSRTGNTGETQYF.

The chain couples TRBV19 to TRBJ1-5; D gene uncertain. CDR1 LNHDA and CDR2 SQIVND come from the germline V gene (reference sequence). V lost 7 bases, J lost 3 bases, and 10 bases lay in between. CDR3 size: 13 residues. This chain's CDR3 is CASIGQVNQPQHF. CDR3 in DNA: TGTGCCAGTATTGGCCAAGTCAATCAGCCCCAGCATTTT.

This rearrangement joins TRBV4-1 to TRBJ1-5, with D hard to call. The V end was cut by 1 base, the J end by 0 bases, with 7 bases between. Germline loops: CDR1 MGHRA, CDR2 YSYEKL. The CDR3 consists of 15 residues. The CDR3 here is CASSQGSNSNQPQHF. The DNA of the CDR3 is TGCGCCAGCAGCCAAGGCAGTAATAGCAATCAGCCCCAGCATTTT.

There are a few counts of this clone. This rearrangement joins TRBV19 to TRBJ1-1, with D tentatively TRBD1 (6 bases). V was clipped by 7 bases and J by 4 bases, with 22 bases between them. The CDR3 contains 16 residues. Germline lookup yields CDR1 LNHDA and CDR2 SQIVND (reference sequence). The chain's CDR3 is CASTSHQFVGGTEAFF. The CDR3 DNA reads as TGTGCCAGTACTTCTCATCAATTCGTAGGGGGCACTGAAGCTTTCTTT.

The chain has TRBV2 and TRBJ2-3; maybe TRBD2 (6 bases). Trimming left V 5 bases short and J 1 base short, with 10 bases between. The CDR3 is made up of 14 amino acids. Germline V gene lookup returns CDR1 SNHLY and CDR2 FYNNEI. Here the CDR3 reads CASSSLARTDTQYF. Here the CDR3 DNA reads TGTGCCAGCAGTTCACTAGCACGCACAGATACGCAGTATTTT.

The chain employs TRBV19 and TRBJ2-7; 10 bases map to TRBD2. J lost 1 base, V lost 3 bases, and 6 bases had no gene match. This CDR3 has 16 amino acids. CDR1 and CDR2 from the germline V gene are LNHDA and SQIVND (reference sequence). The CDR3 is CASSMNSGRGSYEQYF. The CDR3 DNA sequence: TGTGCCAGTAGTATGAACAGCGGGAGGGGATCCTACGAGCAGTACTTC.